These T cell receptor beta chains were read from a single sample in a study of cytomegalovirus exposure and HLA in healthy donors. Clones were sequenced by immunoSEQ multiplex PCR, and TCRdb holds only the in-frame ones, with some missing. The data show around 200,000 clones, 70% to 80% seen once. Sequencing was carried out using PBMCs. Receptor source: a male donor in good health and CMV-seronegative. CDR3s include the opening cysteine and the closing phenylalanine or tryptophan. D genes are given only for firm matches. Clone size, where shown, is once, few, many, or a class for clones that have expanded.

abundance	d_gene	j_gene	v_gene	CDR3aa	CDR3nt
NA	NA	TRBJ1-5	TRBV6-5	CASRRTRNRGQPQHF	TGTGCCAGCAGGCGTACACGAAATAGGGGTCAGCCCCAGCATTTT
NA	TRBD1	TRBJ1-2	TRBV6-5	CASRQQGADGYTF	TGTGCCAGCAGACAACAGGGGGCTGATGGCTACACCTTC
few	TRBD1	TRBJ1-5	TRBV13	CASSLGDRNQPQHF	TGTGCCAGCAGCTTGGGGGACAGAAATCAGCCCCAGCATTTT
few	NA	TRBJ2-7	TRBV7-2	CASSLVQGSYEQYF	TGTGCCAGCAGCTTAGTTCAGGGTTCCTACGAGCAGTACTTC
NA	TRBD2	TRBJ2-5	TRBV5-6	CASSPTSVAPQYF	TGTGCCAGCAGCCCGACTAGCGTGGCACCCCAGTACTTC
NA	NA	TRBJ2-1	TRBV11-2	CASSLPVVHNEQFF	TGTGCCAGCAGCTTACCGGTAGTCCACAATGAGCAGTTCTTC
NA	NA	TRBJ1-5	TRBV30	CAWSVSGRQANQPQHF	TGTGCCTGGAGTGTGTCAGGCCGGCAAGCCAATCAGCCCCAGCATTTT
NA	NA	TRBJ1-5	TRBV28	CASSTPWRSISNQPQHF	TGTGCCAGCAGTACACCGTGGAGGAGTATAAGCAATCAGCCCCAGCATTTT
NA	NA	TRBJ1-5	TRBV30	CAWSVLTSNQPQHF	TGTGCCTGGAGTGTACTAACAAGCAATCAGCCCCAGCATTTT
NA	NA	TRBJ1-6	TRBV6-1	CASSEGQIMNSPLHF	TGTGCCAGCAGTGAAGGACAGATTATGAATTCACCCCTCCACTTT
few	NA	TRBJ1-1	TRBV5-1	CASRPQGLSLGNTEAFF	TGCGCCAGCAGGCCCCAAGGACTATCTTTGGGTAACACTGAAGCTTTCTTT
NA	TRBD1	TRBJ2-2	TRBV11-2	CASSFPFGQGAGELFF	TGTGCCAGCAGCTTTCCTTTCGGACAGGGGGCGGGGGAGCTGTTTTTT
NA	NA	TRBJ1-5	TRBV6-5	CASSLSNSNQPQHF	TGTGCCAGCAGTTTATCTAATAGCAATCAGCCCCAGCATTTT
NA	TRBD1	TRBJ2-7	TRBV18	CASSPYGTGDREQYF	TGTGCCAGCTCACCATACGGGACAGGGGACCGCGAGCAGTACTTC
NA	NA	TRBJ2-7	TRBV7-2	CASSLMADTYEQYF	TGTGCCAGCAGCTTAATGGCGGATACCTACGAGCAGTACTTC
NA	TRBD1	TRBJ1-6	TRBV13	CASSFDRGSSPLHF	TGTGCCAGCAGCTTCGACAGGGGATCTTCACCCCTCCACTTT
NA	NA	TRBJ2-3	TRBV7-3	CASSSPFRSPSPSTDTQYF	TGTGCCAGCAGCTCCCCATTCAGGAGTCCTAGCCCAAGCACAGATACGCAGTATTTT
NA	NA	TRBJ2-7	TRBV4-1	CASSQKSPGNYEQYF	TGCGCCAGCAGCCAAAAGAGTCCAGGGAACTACGAGCAGTACTTC
NA	NA	TRBJ1-1	TRBV6-1	CASSKFDRGEEAFF	TGTGCCAGCAGTAAATTTGACCGAGGAGAGGAAGCTTTCTTT
NA	NA	TRBJ1-5	TRBV10-3	CAISSGSGFDNQPQHF	TGTGCCATCAGTTCAGGATCAGGCTTTGACAATCAGCCCCAGCATTTT